Ten or more counts support the clone carrying this T cell receptor beta chain. Its cognate antigen is unknown. This record belongs to a study of T-cell reconstitution after alpha-beta-depleted transplantation in children. Study results and caveats: Reportedly, only several hundred clones from non-depleted graft cells drove alpha-beta T-cell counts at about two months.

TCRbeta library preparation incorporated unique molecular identifiers. TCRdb called the PCR reads again in MiXCR, with one record for every CDR3 protein. The table lists 6,500 to 10,000 distinct CDR3 sequences, approximately 15% of them singletons, with 85% to 90% in the top ten. CDR1 is MNHNS, CDR2 SASEGT, per germline. CDR3 length: 16 amino acids. The V end lost 8 bases, the J end lost 7 bases, and 24 bases lay between the germline ends. Sequencing was performed on PBMCs, mostly from graft donor cells, taken 60 days after TCRalphabeta/CD19-depleted stem cell transplant. The TCR was taken from a girl less than two years old who had a stem cell transplant for combined immunodeficiency, so the T cells may come from the graft donor. The genes are TRBV6-1 and TRBJ2-1, with D perhaps matching TRBD2 (6 bases). The CDR3 coding sequence is TGTGCCAGCTCCAGACTAGGACGGTCGAGCGCTAATGAGCAGTTCTTC. This codes for CASSRLGRSSANEQFF.